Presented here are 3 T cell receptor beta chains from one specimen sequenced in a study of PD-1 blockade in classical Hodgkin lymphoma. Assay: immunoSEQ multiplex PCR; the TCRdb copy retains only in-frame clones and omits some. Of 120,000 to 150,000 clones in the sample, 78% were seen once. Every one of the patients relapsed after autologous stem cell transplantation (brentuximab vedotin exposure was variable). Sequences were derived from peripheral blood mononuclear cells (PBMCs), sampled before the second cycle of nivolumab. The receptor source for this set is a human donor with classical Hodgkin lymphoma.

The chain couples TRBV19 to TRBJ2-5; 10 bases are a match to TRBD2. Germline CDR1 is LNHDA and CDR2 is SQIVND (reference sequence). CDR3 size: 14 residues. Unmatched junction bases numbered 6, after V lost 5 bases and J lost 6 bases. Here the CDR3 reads CASSLTSGMQTQYF. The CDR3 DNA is TGTGCCAGTAGTCTCACTAGCGGGATGCAGACCCAGTACTTC.

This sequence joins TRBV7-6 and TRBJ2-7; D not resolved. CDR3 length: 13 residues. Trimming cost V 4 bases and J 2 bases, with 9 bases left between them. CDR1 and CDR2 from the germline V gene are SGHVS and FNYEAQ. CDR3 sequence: CASSSDGPYEQYF. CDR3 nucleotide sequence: TGTGCCAGCAGCTCCGACGGGCCCTACGAGCAGTACTTC.

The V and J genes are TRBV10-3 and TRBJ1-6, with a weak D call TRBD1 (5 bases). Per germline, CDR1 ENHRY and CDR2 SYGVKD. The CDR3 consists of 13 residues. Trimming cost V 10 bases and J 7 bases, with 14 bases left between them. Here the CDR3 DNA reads TGTGCCAACTCCGGGACCGAGAATTCACCCCTCCACTTT. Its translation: CANSGTENSPLHF.